The next 14 T cell receptor beta chains were all read from a single sample in a study of tumor-infiltrating lymphocytes in primary liver carcinoma. Scientists recovered RNA and DNA together from around 20-30 mg of unsorted bulk tissue. Starting material of roughly 0.45 ug total RNA yielded TCR beta cDNA via a constant-region primer. Researchers made the TCR beta libraries by running three nested multiplex PCR rounds with slightly modified ARM-PCR. Investigators reported that the first two PCR rounds, at 10 cycles each, used TRBV1-TRBV30 forward primers with a C-beta reverse primer. TCRdb reprocessed the multiplex PCR reads via MiXCR and lists one record per CDR3 protein. The table has about 110,000 distinct CDR3 sequences, roughly four fifths seen once. The sample comprised liver tumor tissue from sampling region 3. Subset noted: tumor region T3, left-lateral pole. The receptors were sampled from a man between 40 and 49 years old with primary liver carcinoma and hepatitis B virus infection.

The chain carries TRBV4-2 and TRBJ1-2; perhaps TRBD1 as D (6 bases). V lost 2 bases and J lost 6, with 13 bases in between. The CDR3 has 14 amino acids. Germline CDR1 and CDR2: LGHNA and YNFKEQ. The CDR3 DNA reads TGTGCCAGCAGCCAAAATAGGACAGCTAATGGCTACACCTTC. Translating it yields CASSQNRTANGYTF.

V gene TRBV28 combines with J gene TRBJ1-4, with TRBD1 as a possible D gene (5 bases). Trimming pared 6 bases from V and 5 bases from J, leaving 13 bases between. Germline V gives CDR1 MDHEN, CDR2 SYDVKM. The CDR3 spans 14 residues. This chain's CDR3 is CASSLGEANEKLFF. CDR3 DNA sequence: TGTGCCAGCAGCCTGGGGGAGGCCAATGAAAAACTGTTTTTT.

The V call is TRBV5-4, the J call TRBJ1-1, with D maybe TRBD1 (5 bases). The germline V gene encodes CDR1 SGHNT and CDR2 YYREEE (reference sequence). The V gene lost 1 base and the J gene lost 3 bases, with 13 bases spanning the gap. This CDR3 is built from 15 residues. CDR3 loop: CASSLCQGGDTEAFF. The CDR3 DNA follows: TGTGCCAGCAGCTTGTGTCAGGGCGGGGACACTGAAGCTTTCTTT.

Details on this clonotype: Sequence at one end of the junction differs from germline and may be a read error. The chain links TRBV6-1 to TRBJ2-5; unclear D gene. Germline-derived CDR1 and CDR2 are MNHNS and SASEGT. This CDR3 is 12 amino acids long. CDR3 in DNA: TGTGCCAACAGTAACAGCCAAGAGACACAGTACTTC. It codes for CANSNSQETQYF.

As to this clonotype: Relative to the germline gene, one junction end is altered; a read error may explain this. The chain combines TRBV6-4 with TRBJ2-1; 13 bases line up with TRBD2. This CDR3 has 15 residues. CDR1 and CDR2 from the germline V gene are MRHNA and SNTAGT. The CDR3 spells CASSDGTSGNNEQLF. Written as DNA, the CDR3 is TGTGCCAGCAGTGACGGGACTAGCGGGAACAACGAGCAGCTCTTC.

The V call is TRBV7-9, the J call TRBJ2-7, with D unresolved. The CDR3 runs 17 residues. V lost 2 bases to trimming and J lost 2 bases, with 19 bases between them. Germline CDR1 reads SEHNR; CDR2 reads FQNEAQ (reference sequence). In nucleotides, the CDR3 is TGTGCCAGCAGCTTAAGAACCCCTGGGAAACCACCCTACGAGCAGTACTTC. This gives the protein CASSLRTPGKPPYEQYF.

This clonotype was detected a few times. A read error is possible here, since a much larger clone lies one base away. The chain joins TRBV5-8 to TRBJ1-1; no clear D gene. Per germline, CDR1 SGHTS and CDR2 YDEGEE. The CDR3 runs to 15 residues. V lost 4 bases to trimming and J lost 0 bases, with 13 bases between them. CDR3 coding DNA: TGTGCCAGCAGCACTAGAGAAACGCTGAACACTGAAGCTTTCTTT. Translating it yields CASSTRETLNTEAFF.

Many counts were recorded for this clonotype. The rearrangement links TRBV5-1 to TRBJ2-5; D ambiguous. The CDR3 contains 11 residues. Germline loops: CDR1 SGHRS, CDR2 YFSETQ. Trimming shortened V by 4 bases and J by 7 bases, and 8 bases separated the two germline ends. CDR3 protein: CASSDLGTQYF. CDR3 DNA: TGCGCCAGCAGCGATTTGGGGACCCAGTACTTC.

A remark on this clonotype: No conserved phenylalanine or tryptophan ends this CDR3, so it is likely a read error. The chain joins TRBV6-6 to TRBJ1-1, with TRBD1 as a possible D gene (6 bases). Germline assignment: CDR1 MNHNY and CDR2 SVGAGI (reference sequence). This CDR3 has 13 amino acids. CDR3 bases: TGTGCCAGCAGCACAAGGGGGACTACTGGAGCTTTCCTT. Translating it yields CASSTRGTTGAFL.

For this clonotype: Relative to the germline gene, one junction end is altered; a read error may explain this. The rearrangement links TRBV4-2 to TRBJ2-1, with TRBD2 matching over 10 bases. Germline V gene data show CDR1 as LGHNA and CDR2 as YNFKEQ. The CDR3 has 15 residues. CDR3 sequence: CASSQDWTSGGDQFF. Written as DNA, the CDR3 is TGTGCCAGTAGCCAAGATTGGACTAGCGGTGGTGATCAGTTCTTC.

The chain carries TRBV19 and TRBJ1-2; 9 nucleotides match TRBD1. After removal of 6 bases from V and 8 bases from J, the junction contained 13 bases not matched to a gene. In germline, CDR1 is LNHDA, CDR2 SQIVND (reference sequence). CDR3 size: 15 residues. This CDR3 reads CASSNPGTGSRGYTF. CDR3 nucleotides: TGTGCCAGTAGCAACCCCGGGACAGGGAGCAGGGGCTACACCTTC.

About this clonotype itself: One end of the junction fails to match germline, which may point to a read error. The V call is TRBV6-1, the J call TRBJ2-6; D remains unclear. Germline lookup yields CDR1 MNHNS and CDR2 SASEGT. The CDR3 is made up of 16 amino acids. The CDR3, as DNA: TGTGCCAGCAGAACCAGCCCCAACTCTGAGGCCAACTTCCTGACTTTC. Translated, it gives CASRTSPNSEANFLTF.

Comments on this clonotype: A read error may produce the germline difference seen at one junction end. This sequence joins TRBV29-1 and TRBJ2-3; unclear D gene. Germline lookup yields CDR1 SQVTM and CDR2 ANQGSEA. The CDR3 covers 14 residues. CDR3 amino acids: CSAAAQSVTDTHYF. The CDR3 coding sequence is TGCAGCGCCGCGGCCCAGAGCGTCACAGATACGCACTATTTT.

A word on this clonotype: An end of the junction does not agree with germline; a read error may underlie this. The rearrangement uses TRBV4-1 and TRBJ1-1; weak D call: TRBD1 (5 bases). Per the germline V gene, CDR1 is MGHRA and CDR2 is YSYEKL. This CDR3 is 14 amino acids long. CDR3 DNA: TGCGCCAGCAGTCGGGGGGTGGCTAACACTGAAACTTTCTTT. It yields the protein CASSRGVANTETFF.